This TCR beta chain was profiled in a study of identical twins. cDNA molecules carried unique molecular identifiers, and template switching added a universal primer site. MiXCR, run by TCRdb on the 5' RACE reads, gives a single entry per CDR3 protein. The sample consists of around 550,000 distinct CDR3 sequences, over 12% of them appearing once. Trimming removed 4 bases from V and 1 base from J, with 11 bases in between. This CDR3 has 14 residues. Germline assignment: CDR1 MNHNS and CDR2 SASEGT. These data were also filed under a second study, of yellow fever vaccine responses in identical twins. As that study records: Twin vaccine T cell responses reportedly seemed partly convergent, partly personalized.

The chain has TRBV6-1 and TRBJ2-7, with D tentatively TRBD1 (6 bases). The source of this sequence is a woman aged 18 to 35 in good health. The sample taken for sequencing was CD4+ T cells sorted from blood. The CDR3 DNA follows: TGTGCCAGCAGTGTATACAGGGTTTCCTACGAGCAGTACTTC. Encoded protein: CASSVYRVSYEQYF.